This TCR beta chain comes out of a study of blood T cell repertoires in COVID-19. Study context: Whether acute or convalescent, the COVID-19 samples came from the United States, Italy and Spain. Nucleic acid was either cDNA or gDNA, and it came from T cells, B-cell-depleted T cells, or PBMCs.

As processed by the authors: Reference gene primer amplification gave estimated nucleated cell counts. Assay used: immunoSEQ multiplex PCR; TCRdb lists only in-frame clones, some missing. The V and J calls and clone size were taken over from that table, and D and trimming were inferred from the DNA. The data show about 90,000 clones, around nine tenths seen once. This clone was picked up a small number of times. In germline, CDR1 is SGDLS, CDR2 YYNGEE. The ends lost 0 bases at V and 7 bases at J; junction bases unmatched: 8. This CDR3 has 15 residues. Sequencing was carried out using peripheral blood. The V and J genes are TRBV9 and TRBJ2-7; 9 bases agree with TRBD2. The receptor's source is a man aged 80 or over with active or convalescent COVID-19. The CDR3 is CASSVAGTSRVEQYF. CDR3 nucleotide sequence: TGTGCCAGCAGCGTAGCTGGGACTAGCCGTGTTGAGCAGTACTTC.